The next 17 T cell receptor beta chains were all read from a single sample in a study of T cells in tumors after PD-1 blockade. Assay used: immunoSEQ multiplex PCR; TCRdb lists only in-frame clones, some missing. The table has about 33,000 clones, roughly 73% seen once; the top ten hold more than 30%. The sequencing used PBMCs, collected before anti-PD-1 treatment. These TCRs come from a human donor with basal cell carcinoma.

The rearrangement links TRBV15 to TRBJ2-7, with D maybe TRBD1 (6 bases). V was shortened by 1 base and J by 1 base, with 8 bases between the two germline ends. CDR1 and CDR2 from the germline V gene are LNHNV and YYDKDF (reference sequence). This CDR3 comprises 14 residues. CDR3 protein: CATSRGGGSYEQYF. CDR3 nucleotide sequence: TGTGCCACCAGCAGAGGAGGGGGATCCTACGAGCAGTACTTC.

This chain joins TRBV4-3 and TRBJ2-3; the D gene is possibly TRBD1 (6 bases). Germline V gene sequence: CDR1 LGHNA, CDR2 YSLEER. The V gene lost 0 bases and the J gene lost 0 bases, with 10 bases spanning the gap. The CDR3 is 16 residues long. DNA for the CDR3: TGCGCCAGCAGCCAAGAACGGGACACGAGCACAGATACGCAGTATTTT. Protein product: CASSQERDTSTDTQYF.

The chain has TRBV7-2 and TRBJ2-4, with 11 bases aligning to TRBD2. The CDR3 has 14 residues. The germline V gene has CDR1 SGHTA and CDR2 FQGNSA. J gave up 12 bases and V 3 bases, and 7 bases lay outside the gene matches. This CDR3 is CASSLASGGPRQYF. DNA of the CDR3: TGTGCCAGCAGCTTGGCTAGCGGGGGGCCCCGTCAGTACTTC.

The rearrangement uses TRBV7-3 and TRBJ1-1; 8 bases are shared with TRBD1. V lost 2 bases to trimming and J lost 1 base; unmatched junction nucleotides: 6. The CDR3 length is 16 residues. The germline CDR1 and CDR2 sequences are SGHTA and FQGTGA. The CDR3 DNA reads as TGTGCCAGCAGCTTAGGAGGGACAGGACGGAACACTGAAGCTTTCTTT. It translates to CASSLGGTGRNTEAFF.

This CDR3 reads CASSYGGSYNEQFF. Written as DNA, the CDR3 is TGTGCCAGCAGTTACGGGGGATCCTACAATGAGCAGTTCTTC. The chain has TRBV6-5 and TRBJ2-1; D may be TRBD1 or TRBD2 (5 bases each). V was cut by 2 bases and J by 1 base, with 6 bases left in between. The V gene's germline CDR1 is MNHEY and CDR2 SVGAGI. The length of the CDR3 is 14 residues.

This chain connects TRBV7-8 to TRBJ2-2; D gene ambiguous. This CDR3 has 14 amino acids. CDR1 is SGHVS, CDR2 FQNEAQ, per germline. The ends were cut back, 2 bases at V and 5 bases at J, with 9 bases in the middle. The CDR3 nucleotides read TGTGCCAGCAGCTTACTCAGGTCAACCGGGGAGCTGTTTTTT. Translating it yields CASSLLRSTGELFF.

The genes are TRBV4-3 and TRBJ2-4; D unresolved. This CDR3 has 16 residues. V gave up 1 base and J gave up 2 bases, with 12 bases separating them. Germline V gene data show CDR1 as LGHNA and CDR2 as YSLEER. The CDR3 spells CASSQAWPASKNIQYF. CDR3 DNA sequence: TGCGCCAGCAGCCAAGCCTGGCCCGCATCCAAAAACATTCAGTACTTC.

The V gene is TRBV21-1, the J gene TRBJ1-2. TRBV21-1 is deemed a pseudogene. This CDR3 contains 17 residues. The CDR3: CASSEKSDGPRRYGYTF. CDR3 coding DNA: TGTGCCAGCAGCGAGAAATCGGACGGACCCCGGCGCTATGGCTACACCTTC.

V gene TRBV24-1 combines with J gene TRBJ1-1; D gene unclear. V was pared by 4 bases and J by 0 bases, with 8 bases between. The CDR3 contains 14 residues. Per the germline V gene, CDR1 is KGHDR and CDR2 is SFDVKD. The CDR3, as DNA: TGTGCCACCAGTGACGCGACGGTGAACACTGAAGCTTTCTTT. Translated: CATSDATVNTEAFF.

The V and J genes are TRBV7-2 and TRBJ1-6; TRBD1 matches at 7 bases. The CDR3 runs to 18 residues. Germline V gives CDR1 SGHTA, CDR2 FQGNSA. The J segment lost 7 bases and the V segment lost 2 bases, leaving 14 bases of the junction unmatched. This CDR3 is CASSLSGTASSLNSPLHF. In DNA form, the CDR3 reads TGTGCCAGCAGCTTATCCGGGACAGCAAGTTCCCTCAATTCACCCCTCCACTTT.

The chain is built from TRBV4-3 and TRBJ2-7; the D gene is possibly TRBD1 (6 bases). In germline, CDR1 is LGHNA, CDR2 YSLEER. The V end was cut by 0 bases, the J end by 5 bases, with 11 bases between. The CDR3 has 14 residues. The CDR3 is CASSQDWQGNEQYF. As DNA, the CDR3 is TGCGCCAGCAGCCAAGATTGGCAGGGGAACGAGCAGTACTTC.

The rearrangement uses TRBV9 and TRBJ1-1; 8 bases agree with TRBD1. This CDR3 comprises 15 residues. CDR1 is SGDLS and CDR2 is YYNGEE in the germline V gene. With V trimmed by 4 bases and J by 5 bases, 10 bases remained unmatched. The CDR3 is CASSPPTGDWTEAFF. Here the CDR3 DNA reads TGTGCCAGCAGCCCCCCGACAGGGGATTGGACTGAAGCTTTCTTT.

This clone was seen more than once but under ten times. The gene calls are TRBV10-3 and TRBJ2-7, with 7 bases identical to TRBD1. The ends lost 4 bases at V and 5 bases at J; junction bases unmatched: 5. The CDR3 extends over 13 amino acids. CDR1 and CDR2 from the germline V gene are ENHRY and SYGVKD. The CDR3 reads CAISGTGTDEQYF. CDR3 in DNA: TGTGCCATCAGTGGAACCGGGACAGACGAGCAGTACTTC.

The rearrangement joins TRBV19 to TRBJ1-5, with 8 nucleotides matching TRBD1. The CDR3 has 18 amino acids. CDR1 LNHDA and CDR2 SQIVND come from the germline V gene (reference sequence). Trimming at V came to 7 bases and at J to 1 base, leaving 15 bases not matched to a gene. For the CDR3, the DNA is TGTGCCAGTACCCCAGAGACCCCAGGGGGCAAAAGCAATCAGCCCCAGCATTTT. It specifies CASTPETPGGKSNQPQHF. The whole variable domain, remainder taken from reference TRBV19 and TRBJ1-5, is DGGITQSPKYLFRKEGQNVTLSCEQNLNHDAMYWYRQDPGQGLRLIYYSQIVNDFQKGDIAEGYSVSREKKESFPLTVTSAQKNPTAFYLCASTPETPGGKSNQPQHFGDGTRLSIL.

This chain connects TRBV3-1 (or the pseudogene TRBV3-2) to TRBJ2-5, with a tentative D call TRBD1 (6 bases). Germline CDR1 reads LGHDT; CDR2 reads YNNKEL (reference sequence). V dropped 0 bases and J dropped 8 bases, with 16 bases sitting between them. The CDR3 is 15 residues long. The CDR3 region has the DNA TGTGCCAGCAGCCAAGATGCAGGGGTGGGGGTAACCCAGTACTTC. It codes for CASSQDAGVGVTQYF.

To note about this clone: The same CDR3 arises from other DNA sequences in this sample as well. The chain joins TRBV28 to TRBJ1-1, with 8 positions matching TRBD1. With V trimmed by 6 bases and J by 7 bases, 10 bases remained unmatched. The germline V gene encodes CDR1 MDHEN and CDR2 SYDVKM. This CDR3 has 14 amino acids. CDR3 DNA: TGTGCCAGCAGGAAAACAGGGGGGCGGGGTGAAGCTTTCTTT. It is translated as CASRKTGGRGEAFF.

This sequence joins TRBV19 and TRBJ1-5; TRBD1 agrees at 12 bases. Trimming took 7 bases from V and 2 from J; bases not matched to a gene: 12. CDR1 LNHDA and CDR2 SQIVND come from the germline V gene (reference sequence). The CDR3 totals 18 residues. The CDR3 loop reads CASTGTGGVTFGNQPQHF. In DNA form, the CDR3 reads TGTGCCAGTACCGGGACAGGGGGCGTAACCTTTGGCAATCAGCCCCAGCATTTT.